This TCR beta chain was captured in a study of blood T cells in healthy people across ages. In this sample, this clonotype turned up a few times. A sample-barcoded 5' primer and a J-beta primer mix were used in a second PCR of about 7 to 12 cycles. Each CDR3 protein gets one entry after TCRdb re-called the 5' RACE reads with MiXCR. The table lists about 840,000 distinct CDR3 sequences, 25% to 35% of them singletons. The CDR3 runs 15 residues. The germline CDR1 and CDR2 sequences are SEHNR and FQNEAQ (reference sequence). The V segment lost 5 bases and the J segment 0 bases; nucleotides outside the gene matches: 6. Separately, the same data were catalogued under a study of T cells of mothers and their children. From that report: All extracted RNA went into cDNA synthesis, about 1.4 ug per 15 ul.

The TCR originated in a woman aged 35 to 49 in good health. The source material was blood. The rearrangement joins TRBV7-9 to TRBJ1-1; 7 bases line up with TRBD1. CDR3 protein: CASSPQGQMNTEAFF. DNA for the CDR3: TGTGCCAGCAGCCCTCAGGGACAGATGAACACTGAAGCTTTCTTT.